Below are 30 T cell receptor beta chains sequenced from a single sample in a study of patients and donors after allogeneic stem cell transplantation. TCRdb reprocessed the RT-PCR reads via MiXCR and lists one record per CDR3 protein. The sample has a few hundred thousand distinct CDR3 sequences, roughly an eighth seen once. The sequenced material came from blood, either unsorted or a sorted T cell fraction (not recorded which). Receptors were obtained from a human donor who was either an allogeneic HSCT recipient or a stem cell or donor lymphocyte infusion donor (not recorded which). It is not recorded whose cells these are; they may come from a transplant donor.

The table lists this clonotype with many counts. The V and J genes are TRBV2 and TRBJ2-5; TRBD2 matches 7 bases. J gave up 2 bases and V 6 bases, and 12 bases lay outside the gene matches. The CDR3 length is 16 residues. Germline values: CDR1 SNHLY, CDR2 FYNNEI. This CDR3 is CASRLRAGSVQETQYF. The CDR3 DNA reads TGTGCCAGCAGGCTAAGAGCGGGGAGCGTACAAGAGACCCAGTACTTC.

This clonotype was seen only a few times. The chain recombines TRBV30 with TRBJ2-1; no clear D gene. Trimming took 0 bases from V and 5 from J, leaving 8 bases between them. Germline V gene sequence: CDR1 GTSNPN, CDR2 SVGIG (reference sequence). The CDR3 consists of 13 residues. The CDR3 DNA is TGTGCCTGGAGTGTTGGTCTAAACAATGAGCAGTTCTTC. Its protein is CAWSVGLNNEQFF.

The V and J genes are TRBV28 and TRBJ2-5, with D hard to call. V was clipped by 6 bases and J by 1 base, with 6 bases between them. Germline-derived CDR1 and CDR2 are MDHEN and SYDVKM. CDR3 length: 12 amino acids. The CDR3 is CASRATQETQYF. For the CDR3, the DNA is TGTGCCAGCAGGGCCACCCAAGAGACCCAGTACTTC.

The chain has TRBV5-6 and TRBJ1-2, with D possibly TRBD1 on 5 matching bases. V shed 2 bases and J shed 4 bases, with 15 bases lying between them. Germline V lookup: CDR1 SGHDT, CDR2 YYEEEE. The length of the CDR3 is 15 residues. The CDR3 region has the DNA TGTGCCAGCAGCTTCCAGCCAGGGCGCGGCTATGGCTACACCTTC. This translates into CASSFQPGRGYGYTF.

This clonotype turned up a few times. The gene calls are TRBV6-5 and TRBJ1-1; D possibly corresponds to TRBD1 (6 bases). CDR1 MNHEY and CDR2 SVGAGI come from the germline V gene. There are 14 residues in the CDR3. Trimming stripped 4 bases from V and 0 bases from J, with 9 bases between. This chain's CDR3 is CASSSQGVNTEAFF. The DNA of the CDR3 is TGTGCCAGCAGTTCACAGGGCGTGAACACTGAAGCTTTCTTT.

This clonotype was picked up many times. The genes are TRBV5-1 and TRBJ2-1, with 8 bases fitting TRBD1. Losses at the gene ends were 0 bases for V and 12 bases for J; bases not matched to a gene: 8. The CDR3 totals 14 residues. Germline V gene data show CDR1 as SGHRS and CDR2 as YFSETQ. DNA of the CDR3: TGCGCCAGCAGCTTGGCCGCCTCAACAGGGGGGCAGTTCTTC. Its translation is CASSLAASTGGQFF.

This clonotype was recorded a few times. The chain is built from TRBV2 and TRBJ2-3; D is undetermined. The CDR3 has 14 amino acids. Germline CDR1 is SNHLY and CDR2 is FYNNEI. Trimming stripped 4 bases from V and 2 bases from J, with 10 bases between. CDR3 loop: CASSVFRTTDTQYF. CDR3 in DNA: TGTGCCAGCAGTGTATTTAGGACCACAGATACGCAGTATTTT.

The chain is built from TRBV5-8 and TRBJ1-5, with D tentatively TRBD1 (5 bases). From germline, CDR1 is SGHTS and CDR2 YDEGEE. V was trimmed by 0 bases and J by 2 bases, leaving 12 bases between them. The CDR3 runs to 16 residues. CDR3 nucleotide sequence: TGTGCCAGCAGCTTGGACACGGGGCAAGGCAATCAGCCCCAGCATTTT. It specifies CASSLDTGQGNQPQHF.

The table lists this clonotype with many counts. The chain couples TRBV9 to TRBJ2-3; no firm D call. The ends were cut back, 0 bases at V and 6 bases at J, with 8 bases in the middle. The CDR3 spans 13 residues. Per the germline V gene, CDR1 is SGDLS and CDR2 is YYNGEE. The CDR3 is CASSVGLGDTQYF. Here the CDR3 DNA reads TGTGCCAGCAGCGTAGGACTCGGGGATACGCAGTATTTT. Complete variable domain (other parts from reference TRBV9 and TRBJ2-3): DSGVTQTPKHLITATGQRVTLRCSPRSGDLSVYWYQQSLDQGLQFLIQYYNGEERAKGNILERFSAQQFPDLHSELNLSSLELGDSALYFCASSVGLGDTQYFGPGTRLTVL.

This clonotype was seen a handful of times. The chain recombines TRBV7-8 with TRBJ1-6; no clear D. V was cut by 1 base and J by 1 base, with 5 bases left in between. The CDR3 is 15 amino acids. From germline, CDR1 is SGHVS and CDR2 FQNEAQ. The CDR3 DNA reads TGTGCCAGCAGCTTAGTGGGGTCCTATAATTCACCCCTCCACTTT. Its translation: CASSLVGSYNSPLHF. Based on the CDR3 plus reference TRBV7-8 and TRBJ1-6, the full variable domain is GAGVSQSPRYKVAKRGQDVALRCDPISGHVSLFWYQQALGQGPEFLTYFQNEAQLDKSGLPSDRFFAERPEGSVSTLKIQRTQQEDSAVYLCASSLVGSYNSPLHFGNGTRLTVT.

This clonotype was detected a few times. J is TRBJ2-1 and V is TRBV18; D may be TRBD1 or TRBD2 (6 bases each). Per the germline V gene, CDR1 is KGHSH and CDR2 is LQKENI. The CDR3 sequence is 15 residues long. Trimming pared 3 bases from V and 3 bases from J, leaving 12 bases between. CDR3 protein: CASSPQGTGYNEQFF. CDR3 DNA sequence: TGTGCCAGCTCACCCCAGGGGACTGGCTACAATGAGCAGTTCTTC.

V gene TRBV12-3 or TRBV12-4 combines with J gene TRBJ2-5, with D possibly being TRBD2 (5 bases). Trimming stripped 6 bases from V and 2 bases from J, with 7 bases between. This CDR3 has 12 amino acids. CDR3 nucleotides: TGTGCCAGCAGCCGGGGTCAAGAGACCCAGTACTTC. It codes for CASSRGQETQYF.

The V gene is TRBV10-3, the J gene TRBJ1-5; 11 nucleotides agree with TRBD1. V was clipped by 6 bases and J by 5 bases; unmatched bases: 3. The CDR3 spans 14 residues. CDR1 is ENHRY and CDR2 is SYGVKD in the germline V gene. This CDR3 is CAISPGQGDQPQHF. The CDR3 DNA is TGTGCCATCAGCCCGGGACAGGGGGATCAGCCCCAGCATTTT.

The sample holds a few counts of this clonotype. V is TRBV12-3 or TRBV12-4 and J is TRBJ2-2; D is possibly TRBD1 (5 bases). V lost 1 base, J lost 2 bases, and 11 bases lay in between. This CDR3 has 16 residues. This CDR3 reads CASSLGGLFNTGELFF. CDR3 sequence (DNA): TGTGCCAGCAGTTTAGGGGGCCTTTTTAACACCGGGGAGCTGTTTTTT.

This clonotype was seen a handful of times. V gene TRBV5-1 combines with J gene TRBJ2-2, with D hard to call. Germline V CDR1 and CDR2: SGHRS, YFSETQ. V lost 1 base, J lost 0 bases, and 7 bases lay in between. The CDR3 length is 15 residues. CDR3 coding DNA: TGCGCCAGCAGCTTGCAAGCGTCGAACACCGGGGAGCTGTTTTTT. Translating gives CASSLQASNTGELFF.

This clonotype appeared many times. The chain recombines TRBV9 with TRBJ2-1; 7 positions match TRBD2. Germline trimming cut 4 bases from V and 0 bases from J; bases unmatched to any gene: 7. CDR1 SGDLS and CDR2 YYNGEE come from the germline V gene. The CDR3 runs to 16 residues. This chain's CDR3 is CASSPGLELSYNEQFF. The CDR3 DNA sequence: TGTGCCAGCAGCCCAGGACTAGAACTCTCCTACAATGAGCAGTTCTTC.

Only a few counts were recorded for this clonotype. This chain connects TRBV7-2 to TRBJ1-4; D gene uncertain. V dropped 5 bases and J dropped 4 bases, with 14 bases sitting between them. Germline CDR1 SGHTA, CDR2 FQGNSA. CDR3 length: 15 amino acids. CDR3 in amino acids: CASSPQPGNNEKLFF. As DNA, the CDR3 is TGTGCCAGCAGCCCCCAACCGGGGAATAATGAAAAACTGTTTTTT. Full variable domain (remainder filled in from reference TRBV7-2 and TRBJ1-4): GAGVSQSPSNKVTEKGKDVELRCDPISGHTALYWYRQSLGQGLEFLIYFQGNSAPDKSGLPSDRFSAERTGGSVSTLTIQRTQQEDSAVYLCASSPQPGNNEKLFFGSGTQLSVL.

The table lists this clonotype with a few counts. This chain joins TRBV5-6 and TRBJ2-7, with 8 bases identical to TRBD1. Germline lookup yields CDR1 SGHDT and CDR2 YYEEEE. J gave up 4 bases and V 3 bases, and 3 bases lay outside the gene matches. The CDR3 runs to 13 residues. The CDR3 sequence: CASSSYRGYEQYF. CDR3 coding DNA: TGTGCCAGCAGCTCCTACAGGGGGTACGAGCAGTACTTC.

This chain links TRBV11-3 with TRBJ2-3; 9 bases fit TRBD2. This CDR3 is built from 15 residues. Germline CDR1 reads SGHNT; CDR2 reads YENEEA. The junction had 4 bases not matched to a gene; V was cut back by 1 base and J by 5 bases. The CDR3 protein is CASSLGSGGRDTQYF. The CDR3 coding sequence is TGTGCCAGCAGCTTAGGTAGCGGGGGTAGAGATACGCAGTATTTT.

This clonotype was detected only a few times. V gene TRBV7-2 combines with J gene TRBJ2-5, with D unresolved. This CDR3 has 14 amino acids. Germline lookup yields CDR1 SGHTA and CDR2 FQGNSA. Trimming took off 5 bases at V and 1 base at J, with 11 bases between the two ends. As DNA, the CDR3 is TGTGCCAGCAGCCGAAACTTCTTCCAAGAGACCCAGTACTTC. The encoded protein is CASSRNFFQETQYF.

This chain uses TRBV12-5 with TRBJ2-3, with unresolved D. Germline V lookup: CDR1 LGHNT, CDR2 FRNRAP. V dropped 2 bases and J dropped 0 bases, with 6 bases sitting between them. The CDR3 runs to 14 residues. DNA for the CDR3: TGTGCTAGTGGTTTGCAGTCTAGCACAGATACGCAGTATTTT. This translates into CASGLQSSTDTQYF.

This clonotype was picked up many times. The chain employs TRBV7-8 and TRBJ2-1; the match to TRBD2 covers 7 bases. The germline gives CDR1 SGHVS, CDR2 FQNEAQ. This CDR3 is built from 16 residues. Unmatched junction bases numbered 7, after V lost 5 bases and J lost 0 bases. The CDR3 bases are TGTGCCAGCAGCAAGAAGCGGGAAAGCTCCTACAATGAGCAGTTCTTC. Translated: CASSKKRESSYNEQFF.

This clonotype was detected many times. The chain uses TRBV7-2 and TRBJ2-2, with D hard to call. Trimming removed 6 bases at V and 4 bases at J, with 18 bases between. This CDR3 contains 16 residues. Per germline, CDR1 SGHTA and CDR2 FQGNSA. The CDR3 DNA reads TGTGCCAGCAGTTCAAAGGGTTCCGCGGCCACCGGGGAGCTGTTTTTT. This translates into CASSSKGSAATGELFF.

CDR3 protein: CSATGRESYNEQFF. As DNA, the CDR3 is TGCAGTGCTACAGGGCGGGAGTCGTACAATGAGCAGTTCTTC. The chain links TRBV20-1 to TRBJ2-1; 7 positions match TRBD2. This CDR3 has 14 residues. Germline lookup yields CDR1 DFQATT and CDR2 SNEGSKA (reference sequence). J gave up 4 bases and V 4 bases, and 7 bases lay outside the gene matches.

J is TRBJ2-1 and V is TRBV5-4; 7 bases map to TRBD2. This CDR3 has 15 residues. Germline V gene data show CDR1 as SGHNT and CDR2 as YYREEE (reference sequence). V was pared by 4 bases and J by 4 bases, with 8 bases of the junction left unmatched. In nucleotides, the CDR3 is TGTGCCAGCAGCGCGGGACTACGAGGGTACAATGAGCAGTTCTTC. It is translated as CASSAGLRGYNEQFF.

The table lists this clonotype with a few counts. This chain links TRBV7-3 with TRBJ2-7; D unresolved. The V end was cut by 3 bases, the J end by 3 bases, with 12 bases between. The germline CDR1 and CDR2 sequences are SGHTA and FQGTGA. The CDR3 extends over 14 amino acids. The CDR3 is CASSFGPDGYEQYF. The CDR3 region has the DNA TGTGCCAGCAGCTTTGGGCCAGATGGCTACGAGCAGTACTTC. The full variable domain, in which reference TRBV7-3 and TRBJ2-7 provide the parts outside the CDR3, is GAGVSQTPSNKVTEKGKYVELRCDPISGHTALYWYRQSLGQGPEFLIYFQGTGAADDSGLPNDRFFAVRPEGSVSTLKIQRTERGDSAVYLCASSFGPDGYEQYFGPGTRLTVT.

This clonotype was seen at least ten times. The J gene is TRBJ2-6, the V gene TRBV12-3 or TRBV12-4, with no clear D. The CDR3 contains 16 residues. Trimming removed 1 base at V and 3 bases at J, with 10 bases between. Here the CDR3 DNA reads TGTGCCAGCAGTTTAGATCCCTGGGTTGGGGCCAACGTCCTGACTTTC. It specifies CASSLDPWVGANVLTF.

This clonotype has just a few counts. J is TRBJ1-5 and V is TRBV6-5; D not resolved. CDR1 and CDR2 from the germline V gene are MNHEY and SVGAGI. This CDR3 comprises 17 residues. V lost 2 bases, J lost 0 bases, and 14 bases lay in between. The CDR3 region is CASSYGLLSNSNQPQHF. CDR3 nucleotides: TGTGCCAGCAGTTACGGCCTCCTAAGTAATAGCAATCAGCCCCAGCATTTT.

The chain recombines TRBV7-9 with TRBJ2-5; D may be TRBD1 or TRBD2 (6 bases each). CDR3 size: 15 residues. Trimming removed 1 base from V and 5 bases from J, with 14 bases in between. Germline V gene data show CDR1 as SEHNR and CDR2 as FQNEAQ (reference sequence). In nucleotides, the CDR3 is TGTGCCAGCAGCTTAGAGGGGGGCCGTGGGGAGACCCAGTACTTC. Its translation: CASSLEGGRGETQYF.

V and J are TRBV9 and TRBJ1-2; unclear D gene. The germline V and J ends were trimmed by 0 bases and 6 bases, with 15 bases remaining between them. CDR3 length equals 15 residues. The germline gives CDR1 SGDLS, CDR2 YYNGEE. CDR3 in DNA: TGTGCCAGCAGCGTAGCGGGGAGACCTTCGGATGGCTACACCTTC. It is translated as CASSVAGRPSDGYTF.